This T cell receptor beta chain was identified during a study of blood T cell repertoires in COVID-19. Study context: T cells, B-cell-depleted T cells, or PBMCs supplied cDNA or gDNA.

As processed by the authors: It was from reference gene primer amplification that nucleated cell counts were estimated. Clones were read by immunoSEQ multiplex PCR, and TCRdb kept only the in-frame ones, dropping some. V, J and clone size are those of that table, while D and trimming were read from the DNA. The profile shows under 300,000 clones, approximately 87% of them singletons. The germline gives CDR1 GTSNPN, CDR2 SVGIG (reference sequence). The J segment lost 0 bases and the V segment lost 5 bases, leaving 3 bases of the junction unmatched. The CDR3 is 13 residues long. The clonotype originates from a man in his fifties or sixties with acute or convalescent COVID-19. V is TRBV30 and J is TRBJ2-7; TRBD1 matches 8 bases. The specimen was peripheral blood. DNA of the CDR3: TGTGCCTGGGGACAGGGTAGCTCCTACGAGCAGTACTTC. This gives the protein CAWGQGSSYEQYF.